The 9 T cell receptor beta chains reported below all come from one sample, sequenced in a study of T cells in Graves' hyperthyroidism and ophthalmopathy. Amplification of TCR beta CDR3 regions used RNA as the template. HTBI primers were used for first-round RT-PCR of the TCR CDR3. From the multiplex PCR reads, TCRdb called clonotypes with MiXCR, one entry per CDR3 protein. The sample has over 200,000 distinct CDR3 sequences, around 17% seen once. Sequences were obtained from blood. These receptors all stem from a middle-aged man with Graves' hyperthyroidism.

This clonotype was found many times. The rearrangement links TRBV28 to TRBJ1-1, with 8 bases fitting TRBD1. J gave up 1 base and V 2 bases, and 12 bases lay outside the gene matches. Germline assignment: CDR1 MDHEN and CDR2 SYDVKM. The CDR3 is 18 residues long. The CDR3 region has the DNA TGTGCCAGCAGTTTACCCCGGGCAGGGGGCAGGTGGAACACTGAAGCTTTCTTT. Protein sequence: CASSLPRAGGRWNTEAFF.

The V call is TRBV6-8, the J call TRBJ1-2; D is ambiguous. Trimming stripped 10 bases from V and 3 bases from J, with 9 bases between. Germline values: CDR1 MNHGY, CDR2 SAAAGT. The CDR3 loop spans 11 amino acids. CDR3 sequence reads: CATFGDYGYTF. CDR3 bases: TGTGCCACCTTCGGTGACTATGGCTACACCTTC.

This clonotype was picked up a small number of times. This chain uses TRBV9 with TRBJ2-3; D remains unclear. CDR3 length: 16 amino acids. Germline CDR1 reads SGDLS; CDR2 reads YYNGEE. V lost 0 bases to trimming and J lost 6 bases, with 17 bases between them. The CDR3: CASSVGDDWARDTQYF. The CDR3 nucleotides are TGTGCCAGCAGCGTAGGGGATGATTGGGCAAGGGATACGCAGTATTTT.

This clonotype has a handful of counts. CDR3: CSARSLGGRATNEKLFF. For the CDR3, the DNA is TGCAGTGCTAGGAGCTTAGGGGGCCGCGCAACTAATGAAAAACTGTTTTTT. This chain joins TRBV20-1 and TRBJ1-4, with TRBD1 matching over 7 bases. The V and J ends lost 3 bases and 0 bases, in that order; junction bases with no gene match: 10. Germline V gene lookup returns CDR1 DFQATT and CDR2 SNEGSKA (reference sequence). This CDR3 spans 17 amino acids.

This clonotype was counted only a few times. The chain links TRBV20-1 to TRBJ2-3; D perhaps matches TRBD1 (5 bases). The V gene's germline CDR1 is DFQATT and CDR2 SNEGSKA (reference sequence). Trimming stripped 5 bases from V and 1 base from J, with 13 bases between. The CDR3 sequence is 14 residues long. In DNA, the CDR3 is TGCAGTGCTTCCCAGGGTGGGGGCACAGATACGCAGTATTTT. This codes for CSASQGGGTDTQYF.

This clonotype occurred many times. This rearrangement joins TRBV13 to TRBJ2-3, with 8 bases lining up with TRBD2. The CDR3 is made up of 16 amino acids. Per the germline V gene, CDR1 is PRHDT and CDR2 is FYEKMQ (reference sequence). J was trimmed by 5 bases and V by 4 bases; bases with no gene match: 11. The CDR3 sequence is CASSSRISGGIDTQYF. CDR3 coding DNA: TGTGCCAGCAGCTCGCGAATAAGCGGGGGTATAGATACGCAGTATTTT.

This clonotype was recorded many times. CDR3 sequence reads: CSVGQGSTDTQYF. CDR3 DNA sequence: TGCAGCGTAGGACAGGGCAGCACAGATACGCAGTATTTT. The rearrangement joins TRBV29-1 to TRBJ2-3, with 8 bases matching TRBD1. Germline-derived CDR1 and CDR2 are SQVTM and ANQGSEA. V shed 6 bases, J shed 0 bases, and the junction held 2 bases outside the gene matches. This CDR3 is 13 amino acids long.

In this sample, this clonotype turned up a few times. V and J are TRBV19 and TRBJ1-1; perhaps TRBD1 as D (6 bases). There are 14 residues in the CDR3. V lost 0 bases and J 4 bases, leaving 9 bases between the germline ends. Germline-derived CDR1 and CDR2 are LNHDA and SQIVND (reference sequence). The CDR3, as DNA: TGTGCCAGTAGTATAGATAGGGGGAGCACTGAAGCTTTCTTT. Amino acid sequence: CASSIDRGSTEAFF.

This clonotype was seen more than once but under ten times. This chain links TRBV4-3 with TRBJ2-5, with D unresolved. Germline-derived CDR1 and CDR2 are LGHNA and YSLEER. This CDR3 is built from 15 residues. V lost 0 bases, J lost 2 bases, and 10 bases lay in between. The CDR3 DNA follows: TGCGCCAGCAGCCAAGATTACGGCACACAAGAGACCCAGTACTTC. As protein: CASSQDYGTQETQYF.